These T cell receptor beta chains were read from a single sample in a study of T cell responses to AZD1222 COVID-19 vaccine. Clones were read by immunoSEQ multiplex PCR, and TCRdb kept only the in-frame ones, dropping some. The sample lists about 110,000 clones, about nine tenths seen once, with approximately 4% in the top ten. The material sequenced was peripheral blood, taken on day 0 of AZD1222 vaccination. The receptors come from an adult in good health. Each CDR3 is given with its conserved first and last residue. The D gene is left open where the match is weak. The listing skips clone size in some rows; elsewhere it reads once, few, many or a size class.

D	V	J	size	DNA	CDR3
TRBD1	TRBV29-1	TRBJ1-5	once	TGCAGCGTTGGGGGACAGGGTAGCAATCAGCCCCAGCATTTT	CSVGGQGSNQPQHF
TRBD2	TRBV11-2	TRBJ2-1	NA	TGTGCCAGCAGCTTAGATCAGAGCGGGGGGAATGAGCAGTTCTTC	CASSLDQSGGNEQFF
NA	TRBV19	TRBJ1-5	NA	TGTGCCAGTAGGGCCCTCTCAGGGGGCAATCAGCCCCAGCATTTT	CASRALSGGNQPQHF
TRBD2	TRBV4-1	TRBJ2-4	NA	TGCGCCAGCAGCCAAGGAGCGGTAGCGGGGACCAAAAACATTCAGTACTTC	CASSQGAVAGTKNIQYF
NA	TRBV7-3	TRBJ2-2	NA	TGTGCCAGCAGCCCCAGCGCGATGAACACCGGGGAGCTGTTTTTT	CASSPSAMNTGELFF
NA	TRBV28	TRBJ2-4	NA	TGTGCCAGCAGTCCCCCCGGGGCCAGGGACATTCAGTACTTC	CASSPPGARDIQYF
NA	TRBV18	TRBJ2-7	NA	TGTGCCAGCTCGCAAGGGGGCTCCTACGAGCAGTACTTC	CASSQGGSYEQYF
NA	TRBV20-1	TRBJ1-1	NA	TGCAGTGCGAGTGGACTCCCGAACACTGAAGCTTTCTTT	CSASGLPNTEAFF
NA	TRBV9	TRBJ1-1	NA	TGTGCCAGCAGTGGTGCCTGGAACACTGAAGCTTTCTTT	CASSGAWNTEAFF
NA	TRBV5-1	TRBJ1-5	once	TGCGCCAGCAGCTACCCGGGACACCTACTTAGAAGATATAGCAATCAGCCCCAGCATTTT	CASSYPGHLLRRYSNQPQHF
TRBD2	TRBV5-8	TRBJ2-3	NA	TGTGCCAGCAGCTCTAGGCGGACTAGCGCAAACGCAGATACGCAGTATTTT	CASSSRRTSANADTQYF
NA	TRBV9	TRBJ1-1	NA	TGTGCCAGCAGCGTAGGCACAGACCAATATGAAGCTTTCTTT	CASSVGTDQYEAFF
TRBD1	TRBV19	TRBJ2-7	NA	TGTGCCAGTAGCTATCGCCCCGGGACAGGGGGCGAGCAGTACTTC	CASSYRPGTGGEQYF
NA	TRBV28	TRBJ1-5	NA	TGTGCCAGCAGTGGAAAACACAGGGTAGGTCAGCCCCAGCATTTT	CASSGKHRVGQPQHF
NA	TRBV13	TRBJ2-5	NA	TGTGCCAGCAGCCGACAAGAGACCCAGTACTTC	CASSRQETQYF
NA	TRBV7-6	TRBJ2-6	once	TGTGCCAGCAGCTTGACAGACTCTGGGGCCAACGTCCTGACTTTC	CASSLTDSGANVLTF
TRBD1	TRBV2	TRBJ1-5	NA	TGTGCCAGCAGCCGCGACAGGGCCCAGCATTTT	CASSRDRAQHF
NA	TRBV5-8	TRBJ1-2	NA	TGTGCCAGCACCCTTGGAAACGGACGACTCTATGGCTACACCTTC	CASTLGNGRLYGYTF
TRBD2	TRBV24-1	TRBJ2-3	NA	TGTGCCACCAGTGCGACTAGCGGGGTGGATACGCAGTATTTT	CATSATSGVDTQYF
NA	TRBV5-1	TRBJ1-4	few	TGCGCCAGCAGCTTGGCCAGGCGACTTCCTAATGAAAAACTGTTTTTT	CASSLARRLPNEKLFF
NA	TRBV2	TRBJ1-1	NA	TGTGCCAGTAAATACATGAACACTGAAGCTTTCTTT	CASKYMNTEAFF
NA	TRBV5-1	TRBJ2-5	NA	TGCGCCAGCAGCTTGGTTAGGGTCCAAGAGACCCAGTACTTC	CASSLVRVQETQYF
TRBD1	TRBV24-1	TRBJ1-2	once	TGTGCCACCAGTATTTCAGGGACAGGGAGCCATGGCTACACCTTC	CATSISGTGSHGYTF
NA	TRBV18	TRBJ1-5	NA	TGTGCCAGCTCACCGGAAACAGGAAGCAATCAGCCCCAGCATTTT	CASSPETGSNQPQHF
NA	TRBV19	TRBJ1-3	NA	TGTGCCAGTAATTCTGGGAGAAACACCATATATTTT	CASNSGRNTIYF
NA	TRBV7-2	TRBJ2-1	NA	TGTGCCAGCAGCTTAGTCAGGGTAGGTTTGAATGAGCAGTTCTTC	CASSLVRVGLNEQFF
NA	TRBV7-8	TRBJ1-6	NA	TGTGCCAGCAGCTTATCCCCGGGTGCGATCGAGCCACCCCTCCACTTT	CASSLSPGAIEPPLHF
NA	TRBV18	TRBJ1-4	NA	TGTGCCAGCTCACCACGTGGGGACTCCGCAACTAATGAAAAACTGTTTTTT	CASSPRGDSATNEKLFF
TRBD1	TRBV7-6	TRBJ2-2	NA	TGTGCCAGCAGCCCGACAGGGGGCTACACCGGGGAGCTGTTTTTT	CASSPTGGYTGELFF
TRBD2	TRBV6-2/TRBV6-3	TRBJ2-3	NA	TGTGCCAGCAGTGGACTAGTTGTCAGCACAGATACGCAGTATTTT	CASSGLVVSTDTQYF
NA	TRBV5-1	TRBJ1-4	few	TGCGCCAGCAGCTTGAGGTCGAATGAAAAACTGTTTTTT	CASSLRSNEKLFF
NA	TRBV19	TRBJ2-7	NA	TGTGCCAGTAGTCTACAGGGAGAGGGATACAACGAGCAGTACTTC	CASSLQGEGYNEQYF
NA	TRBV7-7	TRBJ2-1	NA	TGTGCCAGCAGCCAACTAGAGAACAATGAGCAGTTCTTC	CASSQLENNEQFF
NA	TRBV2	TRBJ1-4	NA	TGTGCCAGCAGAGACACAGGGTCGGTCGCGGAAAAACTGTTTTTT	CASRDTGSVAEKLFF
NA	TRBV19	TRBJ1-1	NA	TGTGCCAGTAGTATTAGCGGGGTCTGGCTTTCCGAAGCTTTCTTT	CASSISGVWLSEAFF
NA	TRBV7-8	TRBJ1-4	NA	TGTGCCAGCAGTTCAACCGGGAAACTGTTTTTT	CASSSTGKLFF
NA	TRBV6-2/TRBV6-3	TRBJ1-5	NA	TGTGCCAGCAGTTACTCTTGGGGAACCCAGCATTTT	CASSYSWGTQHF
NA	TRBV14	TRBJ1-4	NA	TGTGCCAGCAGCTCGGGGAGGTTTAGCGCCGGCGGCGAAAAACTGTTTTTT	CASSSGRFSAGGEKLFF
NA	TRBV19	TRBJ2-7	NA	TGTGCCAGTAGTCTCGACCAGAAAATTCCCTACGAGCAGTACTTC	CASSLDQKIPYEQYF
NA	TRBV7-2	TRBJ2-3	once	TGTGCCAGCAGCTTATCCGGGCCGTCTCTGGGGCGAGGCACAGATACGCAGTATTTT	CASSLSGPSLGRGTDTQYF
TRBD1	TRBV19	TRBJ1-2	NA	TGTGCCAGTAGTAGGGGGACAGAGGCCTATGGCTACACCTTC	CASSRGTEAYGYTF
NA	TRBV5-4	TRBJ2-1	NA	TGTGCCAGCAGTTTGATTGCAGGGAAGTACAATGAGCAGTTCTTC	CASSLIAGKYNEQFF
TRBD1	TRBV24-1	TRBJ2-1	NA	TGTGCCACCGCGACAGGGAACTCCTACAATGAGCAGTTCTTC	CATATGNSYNEQFF
NA	TRBV7-2	TRBJ2-6	NA	TGTGCCAGCAGCTTATTAAACTCTGGGGCCAACGTCCTGACTTTC	CASSLLNSGANVLTF
TRBD1	TRBV18	TRBJ2-4	NA	TGTGCCAGCTCACCCCTGACAGGGAGTTTCTCTGGTCATCAGTACTTC	CASSPLTGSFSGHQYF